This is a list of T cell receptor beta chains from one sample in a study of blood T cell repertoires in COVID-19. Clones were read by immunoSEQ multiplex PCR, and TCRdb kept only the in-frame ones, dropping some. Here the sample spans approximately 140,000 clones, around 90% being singletons. Specimen: peripheral blood. The receptors come from an older woman with active or convalescent COVID-19. CDR3s include the opening cysteine and the closing phenylalanine or tryptophan. Fields, in order: clone size, D gene, V gene, J gene, CDR3 length, CDR3 protein, CDR3 DNA. D genes are given only for firm matches. Expanded clones get a size class; other rows say once, few or many, or leave the size out.

-	-	TRBV7-2	TRBJ2-7	14	CASSPLTASYEQYF	TGTGCCAGCAGCCCCTTGACAGCCTCCTACGAGCAGTACTTC
-	-	TRBV6-2/TRBV6-3	TRBJ2-2	16	CASTPSGVGGTGELFF	TGTGCCAGCACCCCATCGGGGGTCGGGGGCACCGGGGAGCTGTTTTTT
-	-	TRBV5-1	TRBJ2-3	15	CASSLAGAGTDTQYF	TGCGCCAGCAGCTTGGCAGGGGCAGGCACAGATACGCAGTATTTT
-	-	TRBV18	TRBJ2-3	14	CASSLGRGGDTQYF	TGTGCCAGCTCACTCGGCCGGGGAGGAGATACGCAGTATTTT
-	-	TRBV6-5	TRBJ1-3	15	CASSYSTVSGNTIYF	TGTGCCAGCAGTTACTCGACAGTCTCTGGAAACACCATATATTTT
-	-	TRBV27	TRBJ2-3	14	CASSFEGRTDTQYF	TGTGCCAGCAGTTTTGAGGGGAGGACAGATACGCAGTATTTT
-	TRBD2	TRBV19	TRBJ2-1	15	CASIPGGSSYNEQFF	TGTGCCAGTATTCCCGGGGGGAGCTCCTACAATGAGCAGTTCTTC
-	TRBD1	TRBV5-6	TRBJ1-2	16	CASSWTGATANYGYTF	TGTGCCAGCAGCTGGACAGGGGCAACAGCTAACTATGGCTACACCTTC
-	-	TRBV27	TRBJ1-3	15	CASRVTGGSGNTIYF	TGTGCCAGCAGAGTTACCGGGGGCTCTGGAAACACCATATATTTT
medium-sized	TRBD1	TRBV4-3	TRBJ1-3	17	CASSQDGTGFSGNTIYF	TGCGCCAGCAGCCAAGATGGGACAGGGTTCTCTGGAAACACCATATATTTT
-	-	TRBV7-9	TRBJ2-7	13	CASSLVPGDEQYF	TGTGCCAGCAGCTTAGTTCCCGGGGACGAGCAGTACTTC
-	TRBD2	TRBV13	TRBJ2-1	18	CASSSGLAGGVLHNEQFF	TGTGCCAGCAGCTCCGGACTAGCGGGGGGCGTCCTCCACAATGAGCAGTTCTTC
-	-	TRBV12-5	TRBJ1-1	14	CASGRRQVSTEAFF	TGTGCTAGTGGCCGAAGACAGGTGAGCACTGAAGCTTTCTTT
-	TRBD1	TRBV7-9	TRBJ2-7	15	CASSPGTGGTYEQYF	TGTGCCAGCAGCCCCGGGACAGGGGGAACCTACGAGCAGTACTTC
-	TRBD2	TRBV4-1	TRBJ2-5	14	CASSQGGGAETQYF	TGCGCCAGCAGCCAAGGCGGGGGGGCCGAGACCCAGTACTTC
few	TRBD1	TRBV6-5	TRBJ1-6	15	CASSYTRGRDSPLHF	TGTGCCAGCAGTTACACTAGGGGGCGGGATTCACCCCTCCACTTT
-	-	TRBV7-2	TRBJ2-5	13	CASNRGTVETQYF	TGTGCCAGCAATCGGGGGACAGTCGAGACCCAGTACTTC
-	TRBD2	TRBV6-5	TRBJ2-7	15	CASKDRLAGSYEQYF	TGTGCCAGCAAGGATAGACTAGCGGGGTCCTACGAGCAGTACTTC
-	-	TRBV11-2	TRBJ1-2	11	CASSRGGGYTF	TGTGCCAGCAGCCGCGGGGGTGGCTACACCTTC
-	TRBD1	TRBV19	TRBJ1-5	14	CASSPPTGYQPQHF	TGTGCCAGTAGTCCCCCGACAGGGTATCAGCCCCAGCATTTT
-	TRBD1	TRBV5-6	TRBJ1-5	15	CASSATGGPNQPQHF	TGTGCCAGCAGCGCCACAGGGGGGCCGAATCAGCCCCAGCATTTT
-	-	TRBV30	TRBJ1-5	15	CAWTPDGFGNQPQHF	TGTGCCTGGACTCCTGACGGGTTTGGCAATCAGCCCCAGCATTTT
-	TRBD1	TRBV9	TRBJ1-1	15	CASSAQDRANTEAFF	TGTGCCAGCAGCGCCCAGGACAGGGCGAACACTGAAGCTTTCTTT
-	TRBD1	TRBV6-6	TRBJ1-1	14	CASITGGRATEAFF	TGTGCCAGCATAACAGGGGGACGGGCCACTGAAGCTTTCTTT
-	-	TRBV9	TRBJ2-2	14	CASSATGSLGELFF	TGTGCCAGCAGCGCTACAGGATCCCTGGGGGAGCTGTTTTTT
-	TRBD1	TRBV9	TRBJ1-2	16	CASTQTGQGVNYGYTF	TGTGCCAGCACCCAAACAGGACAGGGAGTAAACTATGGCTACACCTTC
-	-	TRBV6-5	TRBJ2-7	14	CASSDSGQLYEQYF	TGTGCCAGCAGCGACTCTGGACAGCTATACGAGCAGTACTTC
-	-	TRBV7-2	TRBJ1-2	13	CASSPRGGYGYTF	TGTGCCAGCAGCCCTAGGGGTGGCTATGGCTACACCTTC
-	TRBD2	TRBV11-2	TRBJ2-5	16	CASSSATGGGQETQYF	TGTGCCAGCAGCTCAGCCACAGGCGGGGGCCAAGAGACCCAGTACTTC
once	TRBD2	TRBV6-5	TRBJ2-1	15	CASRKAGGENNEQFF	TGTGCCAGCAGGAAAGCGGGGGGGGAGAACAATGAGCAGTTCTTC
-	TRBD1	TRBV29-1	TRBJ2-5	15	CSVDPGQGRGETQYF	TGCAGCGTGGACCCGGGACAGGGGCGGGGAGAGACCCAGTACTTC
-	-	TRBV27	TRBJ2-7	14	CASSSNLRLYEQYF	TGTGCCAGCAGTTCAAACCTGCGGCTCTACGAGCAGTACTTC
few	TRBD1	TRBV7-4	TRBJ1-5	14	CARGGQGLNQPQHF	TGTGCCAGGGGGGGACAGGGGTTAAATCAGCCCCAGCATTTT
once	TRBD2	TRBV4-3	TRBJ2-1	17	CASSQEWASGAYNEQFF	TGCGCCAGCAGCCAAGAGTGGGCTAGCGGGGCGTACAATGAGCAGTTCTTC
-	TRBD1	TRBV6-2/TRBV6-3	TRBJ1-4	17	CASSVGQEGGANEKLFF	TGTGCCAGCAGCGTCGGACAGGAAGGTGGAGCTAATGAAAAACTGTTTTTT
-	-	TRBV18	TRBJ2-2	12	CASSREAGELFF	TGTGCCAGCTCGCGTGAGGCCGGGGAGCTGTTTTTT
large	-	TRBV5-1	TRBJ1-1	13	CASSEPGNTEAFF	TGCGCCAGCAGCGAGCCCGGTAACACTGAAGCTTTCTTT
-	TRBD1	TRBV6-5	TRBJ1-5	12	CASGQGNQPQHF	TGTGCCAGTGGACAGGGGAATCAGCCCCAGCATTTT
-	-	TRBV19	TRBJ1-5	14	CASKGGGGNQPQHF	TGTGCCAGTAAGGGGGGGGGCGGAAATCAGCCCCAGCATTTT
-	-	TRBV25-1	TRBJ2-7	14	CASSEPGKSYEQYF	TGTGCCAGCAGTGAACCGGGTAAAAGCTACGAGCAGTACTTC